The 19 T cell receptor beta chains below come from one sample, sequenced in a study of cytomegalovirus exposure and HLA in healthy donors. It was with 60 Vbeta and 13 Jbeta primers that the PCR ran. The method was immunoSEQ multiplex PCR; TCRdb's version includes in-frame clones alone and lacks a portion of them. In all, the sample yields some 160,000 clones. The sequenced sample consisted of PBMCs. Every receptor here comes from a man aged 25 to 40 in good health and CMV-seronegative.

The rearrangement links TRBV29-1 to TRBJ1-2; 7 bases agree with TRBD1. This CDR3 spans 16 amino acids. CDR1 SQVTM and CDR2 ANQGSEA come from the germline V gene. V lost 7 bases, J lost 10 bases, and 24 bases stayed unmatched. CDR3 nucleotides: TGCAGCGCCTTGAAGGGGGCGGGGGGGCTGGCGGGCGACTACACCTTC. This encodes CSALKGAGGLAGDYTF.

The chain links TRBV13 to TRBJ2-5; 8 bases line up with TRBD1. V was clipped by 4 bases and J by 5 bases; unmatched bases: 9. This CDR3 spans 15 amino acids. Germline assignment: CDR1 PRHDT and CDR2 FYEKMQ (reference sequence). DNA of the CDR3: TGTGCCAGCAGCTCTAGATCGGACAGGGCGGAGACCCAGTACTTC. Translation gives CASSSRSDRAETQYF.

The chain joins TRBV2 to TRBJ2-7; TRBD1 matches at 8 bases. The CDR3 spans 14 residues. The germline gives CDR1 SNHLY, CDR2 FYNNEI. J was trimmed by 0 bases and V by 2 bases; bases with no gene match: 0. The CDR3, as DNA: TGTGCCAGCAGTGAACAGGGGGCCTCCTACGAGCAGTACTTC. Translation: CASSEQGASYEQYF.

V usage is TRBV2 and J usage is TRBJ2-6; D remains ambiguous. This CDR3 is 14 amino acids long. In germline, CDR1 is SNHLY, CDR2 FYNNEI. Deletions cut 6 bases from V and 2 bases from J, with 8 bases between. The CDR3 reads CASSLRTGANVLTF. The CDR3 DNA sequence: TGTGCCAGCAGCCTGAGAACTGGGGCCAACGTCCTGACTTTC. The full variable domain, in which reference TRBV2 and TRBJ2-6 provide the parts outside the CDR3, is EPEVTQTPSHQVTQMGQEVILRCVPISNHLYFYWYRQILGQKVEFLVSFYNNEISEKSEIFDDQFSVERPDGSNFTLKIRSTKLEDSAMYFCASSLRTGANVLTFGAGSRLTVL.

The V gene is TRBV25-1, the J gene TRBJ2-5, with D possibly TRBD2 on 6 matching bases. CDR1 MGHDK and CDR2 SYGVNS come from the germline V gene. This CDR3 region has 16 residues. V gave up 2 bases and J gave up 3 bases, with 16 bases separating them. The CDR3 loop reads CASSEEAGGKKETQYF. The CDR3 DNA reads TGTGCCAGCAGTGAAGAAGCGGGTGGGAAAAAAGAGACCCAGTACTTC.

The chain has TRBV6-5 and TRBJ2-7; the D gene is possibly TRBD1 (7 bases). V was clipped by 5 bases and J by 4 bases, with 18 bases between them. Germline CDR1 and CDR2: MNHEY and SVGAGI. The CDR3 is 15 amino acids. In DNA form, the CDR3 reads TGTGCCAGCAGTAACAGGGGACTGGCCAGTTACGAGCAGTACTTC. The encoded protein is CASSNRGLASYEQYF.

Concerning this clone itself: Compared with germline, one end of the junction differs, possibly owing to a read error. CDR3: CSVEIIGTWDF. CDR3 in DNA: TGCAGCGTTGAAATTATAGGGACTTGGGACTTC. The gene calls are TRBV29-1 and TRBJ2-5; a weak D match, TRBD2 (6 bases). Germline V CDR1 and CDR2: SQVTM, ANQGSEA. CDR3 size: 11 residues. Looking up the rest from reference TRBV29-1 and TRBJ2-5 gives the full variable domain: SAVISQKPSRDICQRGTSLTIQCQVDSQVTMMFWYRQQPGQSLTLIATANQGSEATYESGFVIDKFPISRPNLTFSTLTVSNMSPEDSSIYLCSVEIIGTWDFGPGTRLLVL.

The chain joins TRBV6-5 to TRBJ1-1; 10 bases are shared with TRBD1. V lost 0 bases, J lost 4 bases, and 2 bases stayed unmatched. Germline assignment: CDR1 MNHEY and CDR2 SVGAGI. The CDR3 covers 15 residues. CDR3 protein: CASSYSTGGSTEAFF. The CDR3 bases are TGTGCCAGCAGTTACTCGACAGGGGGCTCCACTGAAGCTTTCTTT.

In nucleotides, the CDR3 is TGTGCCAGCAGCTTAGGGGACAGAACAAATCAGCCCCAGCATTTT. It translates to CASSLGDRTNQPQHF. The chain carries TRBV5-8 and TRBJ1-5; 7 bases match TRBD1. Trimming took 2 bases from V and 4 from J; bases not matched to a gene: 6. This CDR3 has 15 residues. CDR1 is SGHTS, CDR2 YDEGEE, per germline.

V usage is TRBV9 and J usage is TRBJ2-3, with TRBD2 matching 10 bases. Germline assignment: CDR1 SGDLS and CDR2 YYNGEE. Trimming removed 4 bases from V and 6 bases from J; junction bases left unmatched: 11. The CDR3 extends over 16 amino acids. Here the CDR3 reads CASSWTSGQMWDTQYF. DNA of the CDR3: TGTGCCAGCAGCTGGACTAGCGGACAAATGTGGGATACGCAGTATTTT.

The genes are TRBV18 and TRBJ1-2; D call uncertain. Trimming stripped 2 bases from V and 10 bases from J, with 11 bases between. The germline gives CDR1 KGHSH, CDR2 LQKENI. The CDR3 has 12 residues. As DNA, the CDR3 is TGTGCCAGCTCACCAATACAGAGAGACTACACCTTC. Protein sequence: CASSPIQRDYTF. Full variable domain (rest looked up from reference TRBV18 and TRBJ1-2): NAGVMQNPRHLVRRRGQEARLRCSPMKGHSHVYWYRQLPEEGLKFMVYLQKENIIDESGMPKERFSAEFPKEGPSILRIQQVVRGDSAAYFCASSPIQRDYTFGSGTRLTVV.

The chain joins TRBV4-1 to TRBJ2-5, with TRBD1 matching 8 bases. The DNA end is more similar to TRBJ2-7, so the J call may be wrong. Germline CDR1 is MGHRA and CDR2 is YSYEKL. The CDR3 runs 14 residues. CDR3 in amino acids: CASKQGVSSYEQYF. The CDR3 DNA reads TGCGCCAGCAAACAGGGGGTATCTTCCTACGAGCAGTACTTC.

This chain uses TRBV30 with TRBJ1-5; possibly TRBD1 for D (5 bases). The CDR3 has 14 amino acids. Germline V CDR1 and CDR2: GTSNPN, SVGIG (reference sequence). Trimming took off 0 bases at V and 6 bases at J, with 12 bases between the two ends. CDR3 region: CAWSVGQGGQPQHF. The CDR3 nucleotides are TGTGCCTGGAGTGTCGGGCAGGGCGGTCAGCCCCAGCATTTT.

The chain couples TRBV10-3 to TRBJ2-7, with 7 nucleotides matching TRBD2. V shed 10 bases and J 5 bases; nucleotides not matched to a gene: 8. Germline values: CDR1 ENHRY, CDR2 SYGVKD. The CDR3 sequence is 12 residues long. The CDR3 bases are TGTGCCACCAGGCGGGAGAGTAACGAGCAGTACTTC. This sequence encodes CATRRESNEQYF.

This rearrangement joins TRBV10-3 to TRBJ2-7; D might be TRBD2 (6 bases). There are 15 residues in the CDR3. Germline values: CDR1 ENHRY, CDR2 SYGVKD. V was shortened by 3 bases and J by 3 bases, with 15 bases between the two germline ends. The CDR3, as DNA: TGTGCCATCAGTGATGCGGGAAGGGCCCTCTACGAGCAGTACTTC. Amino acids: CAISDAGRALYEQYF.

The CDR3, as DNA: TGCGCCAGCAGACAGGGGGCGAACTATGGCTACACCTTC. Protein sequence: CASRQGANYGYTF. V usage is TRBV5-1 and J usage is TRBJ1-2, with 9 bases lining up with TRBD1. The CDR3 covers 13 residues. Germline V gene sequence: CDR1 SGHRS, CDR2 YFSETQ. With 5 bases clipped from V and 2 bases from J, the junction kept 1 base outside the gene matches. The whole variable domain, filled in from reference TRBV5-1 and TRBJ1-2, reads KAGVTQTPRYLIKTRGQQVTLSCSPISGHRSVSWYQQTPGQGLQFLFEYFSETQRNKGNFPGRFSGRQFSNSRSEMNVSTLELGDSALYLCASRQGANYGYTFGSGTRLTVV.

This chain uses TRBV5-1 with TRBJ2-6, with D uncertain. CDR1 and CDR2 from the germline V gene are SGHRS and YFSETQ. Between the trimmed V and J ends, which lost 0 bases and 0 bases, there was a span of 7 bases. The CDR3 sequence is 16 residues long. The CDR3 sequence is CASSLGQPSGANVLTF. The CDR3, as DNA: TGCGCCAGCAGCTTGGGACAACCCTCTGGGGCCAACGTCCTGACTTTC.

This sequence joins TRBV2 and TRBJ1-6, with a possible D match to TRBD1 (6 bases). Trimming left V 2 bases short and J 7 bases short, with 6 bases between. Germline V gene lookup returns CDR1 SNHLY and CDR2 FYNNEI. This CDR3 contains 13 residues. This CDR3 reads CASSEQGNSPLHF. The CDR3 region has the DNA TGTGCCAGCAGTGAACAGGGGAATTCACCCCTCCACTTT.

V usage is TRBV28 and J usage is TRBJ1-2; TRBD1 agrees at 10 bases. The CDR3 spans 14 residues. Germline CDR1 and CDR2: MDHEN and SYDVKM. The trim removed 4 bases at V and 5 bases at J, leaving 4 bases unmatched. CDR3 nucleotides: TGTGCCAGCAGTTCGGGACAGGGGATATATGGCTACACCTTC. It specifies CASSSGQGIYGYTF.